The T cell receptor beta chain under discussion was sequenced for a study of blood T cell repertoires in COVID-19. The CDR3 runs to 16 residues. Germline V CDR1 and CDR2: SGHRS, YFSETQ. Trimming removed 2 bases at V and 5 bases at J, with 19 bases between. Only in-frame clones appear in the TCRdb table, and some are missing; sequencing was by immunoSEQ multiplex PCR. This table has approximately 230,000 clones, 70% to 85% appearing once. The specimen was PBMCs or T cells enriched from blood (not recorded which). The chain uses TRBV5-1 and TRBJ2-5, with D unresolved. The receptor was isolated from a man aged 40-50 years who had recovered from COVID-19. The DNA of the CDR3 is TGCGCCAGCAGCTTAACGTCGGGTCCTGGATGGGAGACCCAGTACTTC. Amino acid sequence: CASSLTSGPGWETQYF.